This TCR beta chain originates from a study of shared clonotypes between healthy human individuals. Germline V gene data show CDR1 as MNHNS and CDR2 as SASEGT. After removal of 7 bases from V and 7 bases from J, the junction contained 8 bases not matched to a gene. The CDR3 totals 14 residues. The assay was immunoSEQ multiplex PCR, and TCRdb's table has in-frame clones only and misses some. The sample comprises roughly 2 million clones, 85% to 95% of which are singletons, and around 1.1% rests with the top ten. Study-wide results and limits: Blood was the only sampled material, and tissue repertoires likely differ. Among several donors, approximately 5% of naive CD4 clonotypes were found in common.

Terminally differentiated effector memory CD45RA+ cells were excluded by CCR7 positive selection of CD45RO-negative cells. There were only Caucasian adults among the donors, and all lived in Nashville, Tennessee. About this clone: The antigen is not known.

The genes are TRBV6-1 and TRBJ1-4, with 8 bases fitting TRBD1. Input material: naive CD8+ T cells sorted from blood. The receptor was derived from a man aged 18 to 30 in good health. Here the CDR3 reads CASMLTGVSEKLFF. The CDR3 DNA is TGTGCCAGCATGCTGACAGGGGTTAGTGAAAAACTGTTTTTT.